A selection of T cell receptor beta chains follows, all from one sample in a study of blood T cell repertoires in COVID-19. Clones were sequenced by immunoSEQ multiplex PCR, and TCRdb holds only the in-frame ones, with some missing. The profile shows hundreds of thousands of clones, around 85% of them singletons. The specimen sequenced was PBMCs or T cells enriched from blood (not recorded which). Every receptor here comes from a woman aged 45-59 years who had recovered from COVID-19. CDR3s include the opening cysteine and the closing phenylalanine or tryptophan. The order of the fields is V gene, D gene, J gene, CDR3 DNA, CDR3 protein. A D gene is named only where the DNA matches it firmly.

TRBV15,NA,TRBJ2-5,TGTGCCACCAGCAGAGACACAGGGACCCAAGAGACCCAGTACTTC,CATSRDTGTQETQYF
TRBV4-1,TRBD1,TRBJ1-1,TGCGCCAGCAGCAACAGTGGGACAGCGCACACTGAAGCTTTCTTT,CASSNSGTAHTEAFF
TRBV4-1,TRBD1,TRBJ1-3,TGCGCCAGCAGCCAGACAGGGAGCTCTGGAAACACCATATATTTT,CASSQTGSSGNTIYF
TRBV5-1,NA,TRBJ1-1,TGCGCCAGCAGCTTGCGATTCAGCGAAAGGAACACTGAAGCTTTCTTT,CASSLRFSERNTEAFF
TRBV27,TRBD1,TRBJ1-3,TGTGCCAGCACCCCTAAGGGGGCAAAGGATGGAAACACCATATATTTT,CASTPKGAKDGNTIYF
TRBV7-2,TRBD1,TRBJ1-6,TGTGCCAGCAGCCCCCGACAGGGGCGAAATTCACCCCTCCACTTT,CASSPRQGRNSPLHF
TRBV7-6,TRBD2,TRBJ2-7,TGTGCCAGCAGCGCCCTCTTGGCGGGAGGAGTCTACGAGCAGTACTTC,CASSALLAGGVYEQYF
TRBV6-2/TRBV6-3,TRBD1,TRBJ1-5,TGTGCCAGCAGTTACTCGATGAGCCCAGGACAGGGGACAAATCAGCCCCAGCATTTT,CASSYSMSPGQGTNQPQHF
TRBV2,TRBD1,TRBJ2-3,TGTGCCAGCAGTCGAGACAGGGGATACACAGATACGCAGTATTTT,CASSRDRGYTDTQYF
TRBV7-6,NA,TRBJ2-5,TGTGCCAGCACACCTTACACGGGGGAGACCCAGTACTTC,CASTPYTGETQYF